This T cell receptor beta chain was recovered during a study of control samples from healthy donors and cancer patients. This table comes from immunoSEQ multiplex PCR, and its TCRdb copy is limited to in-frame clones, with some not included. The sample yields around 110,000 clones, 93% seen once. Germline V gene lookup returns CDR1 MNHNS and CDR2 SASEGT. V lost 1 base to trimming and J lost 3 bases, with 9 bases between them. CDR3 length: 14 residues. The clonotype originates from a man aged 25-40 years in good health. Sequenced input: blood. The chain links TRBV6-1 to TRBJ1-2; possibly TRBD1 for D (5 bases). The CDR3 region is CASSEGDAYYGYTF. In DNA, the CDR3 is TGTGCCAGCAGTGAAGGGGACGCCTACTATGGCTACACCTTC.